This entry describes one T cell receptor beta chain. This record comes from a study of blood T cell repertoires in COVID-19. Study-wide context: PBMCs, B-cell-depleted T cells, or T cells provided the cDNA or gDNA that made up the material.

Generated by immunoSEQ multiplex PCR, the TCRdb table keeps only in-frame clones and is missing some. The sample lists about 150,000 clones; about 90% were seen once. CDR1 is MNHNS, CDR2 SASEGT, per germline. V lost 2 bases, J lost 10 bases, and 8 bases stayed unmatched. The CDR3 has 16 residues. V and J are TRBV6-1 and TRBJ1-6; TRBD1 aligns across 10 bases. Sequenced material: peripheral blood. The TCR originated in a man over 45 with acute or convalescent COVID-19. The CDR3 region is CASSEYWTGGQSPLHF. The DNA for the CDR3 is TGTGCCAGCAGTGAATATTGGACAGGGGGGCAATCACCCCTCCACTTT.